Each of the 8 T cell receptor beta chains below was sequenced from the same sample in a study of blood T cell repertoires in COVID-19. Clones were sequenced by immunoSEQ multiplex PCR, and TCRdb holds only the in-frame ones, with some missing. The sample consists of over 450,000 clones, 75% to 90% of them appearing once. The sequencing input was peripheral blood. The receptors were gathered from a man aged 18-30 years with COVID-19, enrolled during active disease.

J is TRBJ2-2 and V is TRBV29-1; D gene ambiguous. The V and J ends lost 7 bases and 3 bases respectively, with 12 bases between them. Germline loops: CDR1 SQVTM, CDR2 ANQGSEA. The CDR3 consists of 13 residues. CDR3: CSGAAWDTGELFF. The CDR3 DNA is TGCAGCGGCGCGGCGTGGGACACCGGGGAGCTGTTTTTT.

This chain links TRBV7-9 with TRBJ2-7; TRBD2 matches at 11 bases. The CDR3 runs to 15 residues. From germline, CDR1 is SEHNR and CDR2 FQNEAQ (reference sequence). Trimming removed 1 base from V and 7 bases from J; junction bases left unmatched: 6. The CDR3 spells CASSLENSGGDEQYF. The CDR3 bases are TGTGCCAGCAGCTTAGAGAATAGCGGGGGGGATGAGCAGTACTTC.

The J gene is TRBJ2-5, the V gene TRBV28, with D possibly being TRBD2 (5 bases). The CDR3 sequence is 13 residues long. With 5 bases removed from V and 4 bases from J, the gap between germline ends came to 11 bases. The germline V gene encodes CDR1 MDHEN and CDR2 SYDVKM. CDR3 protein: CASSTNTRETQYF. The DNA of the CDR3 is TGTGCCAGCAGTACGAACACTAGAGAGACCCAGTACTTC.

The chain carries TRBV6-5 and TRBJ1-5; D might be TRBD1 (5 bases). CDR1 and CDR2 (germline): MNHEY, SVGAGI. Trimming stripped 7 bases from V and 7 bases from J, with 17 bases between. The CDR3 loop spans 14 amino acids. DNA for the CDR3: TGTGCCAGCAACCCGCAGGGTGCTTTACAGCCCCAGCATTTT. Its protein is CASNPQGALQPQHF.

For the CDR3, the DNA is TGTGCCAGCAGCGAACAGGGGAAAGGCTACACCTTC. Protein product: CASSEQGKGYTF. This chain connects TRBV11-3 to TRBJ1-2; TRBD1 aligns across 7 bases. V lost 5 bases to trimming and J lost 8 bases; unmatched junction nucleotides: 5. CDR3 length: 12 residues. Germline V gene sequence: CDR1 SGHNT, CDR2 YENEEA. Combining the CDR3 with reference TRBV11-3 and TRBJ1-2 gives the whole variable domain EAGVVQSPRYKIIEKKQPVAFWCNPISGHNTLYWYLQNLGQGPELLIRYENEEAVDDSQLPKDRFSAERLKGVDSTLKIQPAELGDSAVYLCASSEQGKGYTFGSGTRLTVV.

This rearrangement joins TRBV5-1 to TRBJ2-3, with 14 bases lining up with TRBD2. Germline V lookup: CDR1 SGHRS, CDR2 YFSETQ. Unmatched junction bases numbered 7, after V lost 4 bases and J lost 3 bases. The CDR3 is 17 residues long. The CDR3 coding sequence is TGCGCCAGCAGCCCGACTAGCGGGGGGGCTTTGACAGATACGCAGTATTTT. Translating gives CASSPTSGGALTDTQYF.

The chain joins TRBV4-1 to TRBJ1-1; D might be TRBD1 (6 bases). The V and J ends lost 1 base and 0 bases respectively, with 12 bases between them. The CDR3 sequence is 16 residues long. From germline, CDR1 is MGHRA and CDR2 YSYEKL. CDR3 region: CASSQAADSLNTEAFF. DNA of the CDR3: TGCGCCAGCAGCCAAGCCGCGGACAGTTTGAACACTGAAGCTTTCTTT.

The CDR3 reads CASSIGQANTGELFF. CDR3 bases: TGTGCCAGTAGTATAGGTCAGGCGAACACCGGGGAGCTGTTTTTT. The chain has TRBV19 and TRBJ2-2, with D unclear. Deletions cut 1 base from V and 0 bases from J, with 6 bases between. The CDR3 loop spans 15 amino acids. The germline V gene encodes CDR1 LNHDA and CDR2 SQIVND (reference sequence). Using reference TRBV19 and TRBJ2-2 for the parts outside the CDR3, the full variable domain is DGGITQSPKYLFRKEGQNVTLSCEQNLNHDAMYWYRQDPGQGLRLIYYSQIVNDFQKGDIAEGYSVSREKKESFPLTVTSAQKNPTAFYLCASSIGQANTGELFFGEGSRLTVL.